Sequencing of this T cell receptor beta chain was carried out in a study of shared clonotypes between healthy human individuals. About the research overall: Per-donor plates numbered three CD4 naive, three CD4 memory, two CD8 naive and one CD8 memory.

The study, taken as a whole, reports: Rarefaction analysis demonstrated incomplete sorted-subset sequencing notwithstanding large depth.

Several immunoSEQ plates received, in even portions, the genomic DNA of each subset. Clones were read by immunoSEQ multiplex PCR, and TCRdb kept only the in-frame ones, dropping some. The sample has 2 million or so clones, roughly 95% seen once. The CDR3 is 15 residues long. CDR1 SGHNT and CDR2 YYREEE come from the germline V gene (reference sequence). The ends lost 7 bases at V and 5 bases at J; junction bases unmatched: 8. On this clone itself: The antigen remains unidentified.

This TCR was recovered from a man younger than 30 in good health. Material for sequencing was naive CD4+ T cells sorted from blood. Regarding subset: CD45RA+ positively selected. The chain recombines TRBV5-4 with TRBJ1-6, with 8 bases fitting TRBD1. CDR3 sequence reads: CASSLQGADNSPLHF. In DNA, the CDR3 is TGTGCCAGCTCCCTGCAGGGGGCAGATAATTCACCCCTCCACTTT.